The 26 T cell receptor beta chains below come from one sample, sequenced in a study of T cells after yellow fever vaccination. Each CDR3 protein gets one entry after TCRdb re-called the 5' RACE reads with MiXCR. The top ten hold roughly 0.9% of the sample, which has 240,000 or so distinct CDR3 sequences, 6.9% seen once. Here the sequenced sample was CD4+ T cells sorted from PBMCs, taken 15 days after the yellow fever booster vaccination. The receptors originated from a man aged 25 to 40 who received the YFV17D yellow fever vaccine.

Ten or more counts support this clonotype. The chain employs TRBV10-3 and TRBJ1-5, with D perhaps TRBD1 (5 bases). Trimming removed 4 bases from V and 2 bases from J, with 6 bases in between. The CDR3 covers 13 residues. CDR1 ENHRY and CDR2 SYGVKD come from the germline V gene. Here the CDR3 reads CAISVQGNQPQHF. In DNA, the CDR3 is TGTGCCATCAGTGTACAGGGCAATCAGCCCCAGCATTTT.

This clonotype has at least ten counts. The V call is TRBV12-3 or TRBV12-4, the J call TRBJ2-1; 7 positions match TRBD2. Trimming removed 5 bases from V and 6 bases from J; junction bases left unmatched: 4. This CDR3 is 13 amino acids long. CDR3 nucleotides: TGTGCCAGCAGTAGGGACTACCCCAATGAGCAGTTCTTC. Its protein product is CASSRDYPNEQFF.

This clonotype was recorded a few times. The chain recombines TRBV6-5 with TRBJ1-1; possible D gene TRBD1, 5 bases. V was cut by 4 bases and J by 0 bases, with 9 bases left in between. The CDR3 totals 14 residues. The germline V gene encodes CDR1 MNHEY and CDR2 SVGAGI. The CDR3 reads CASSWGSMNTEAFF. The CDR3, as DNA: TGTGCCAGCAGTTGGGGCAGCATGAACACTGAAGCTTTCTTT.

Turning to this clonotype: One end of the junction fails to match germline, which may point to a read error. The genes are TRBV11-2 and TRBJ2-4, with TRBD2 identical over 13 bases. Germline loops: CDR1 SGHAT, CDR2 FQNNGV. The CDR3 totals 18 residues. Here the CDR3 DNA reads TGTGCCAGCAGCTCGGGACTAGCGGGACCGCTAGCCAATAACATTCAGTACTTC. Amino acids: CASSSGLAGPLANNIQYF. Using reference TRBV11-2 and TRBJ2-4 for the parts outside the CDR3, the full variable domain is EAGVAQSPRYKIIEKRQSVAFWCNPISGHATLYWYQQILGQGPKLLIQFQNNGVVDDSQLPKDRFSAERLKGVDSTLKIQPAKLEDSAVYLCASSSGLAGPLANNIQYFGAGTRLSVL.

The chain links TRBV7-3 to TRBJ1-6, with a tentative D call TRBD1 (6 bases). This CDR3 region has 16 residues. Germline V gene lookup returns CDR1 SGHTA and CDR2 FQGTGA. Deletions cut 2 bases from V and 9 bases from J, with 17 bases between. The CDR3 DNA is TGTGCCAGCAGCTTATCGGGACACAAGATGGGTTCACCCCTCCACTTT. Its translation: CASSLSGHKMGSPLHF.

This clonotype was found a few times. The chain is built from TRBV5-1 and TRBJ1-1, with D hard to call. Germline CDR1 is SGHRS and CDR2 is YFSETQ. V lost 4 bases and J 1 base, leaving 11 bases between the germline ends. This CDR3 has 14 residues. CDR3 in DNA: TGCGCCAGCAGCCCTTTGGTAGGGAACACTGAAGCTTTCTTT. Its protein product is CASSPLVGNTEAFF. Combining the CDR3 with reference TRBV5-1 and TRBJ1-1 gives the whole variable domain KAGVTQTPRYLIKTRGQQVTLSCSPISGHRSVSWYQQTPGQGLQFLFEYFSETQRNKGNFPGRFSGRQFSNSRSEMNVSTLELGDSALYLCASSPLVGNTEAFFGQGTRLTVV.

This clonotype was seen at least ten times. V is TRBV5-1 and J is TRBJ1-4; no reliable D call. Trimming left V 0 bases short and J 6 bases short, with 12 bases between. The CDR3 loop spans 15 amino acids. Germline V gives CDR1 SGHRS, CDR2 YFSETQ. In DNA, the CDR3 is TGCGCCAGCAGCTTGGGCGGGCGCCAGGATGAAAAACTGTTTTTT. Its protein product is CASSLGGRQDEKLFF.

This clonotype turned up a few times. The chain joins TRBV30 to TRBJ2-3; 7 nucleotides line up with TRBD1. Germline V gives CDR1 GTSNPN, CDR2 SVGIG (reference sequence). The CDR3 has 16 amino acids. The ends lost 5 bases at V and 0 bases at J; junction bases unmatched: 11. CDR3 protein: CAWGELGGGSTDTQYF. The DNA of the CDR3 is TGTGCCTGGGGAGAATTAGGGGGCGGAAGCACAGATACGCAGTATTTT.

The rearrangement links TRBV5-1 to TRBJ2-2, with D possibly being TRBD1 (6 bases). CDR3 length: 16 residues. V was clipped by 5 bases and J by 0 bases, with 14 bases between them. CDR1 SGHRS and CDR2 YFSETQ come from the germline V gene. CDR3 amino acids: CASRSGGHTNTGELFF. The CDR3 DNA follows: TGCGCCAGCAGAAGTGGGGGACATACGAACACCGGGGAGCTGTTTTTT.

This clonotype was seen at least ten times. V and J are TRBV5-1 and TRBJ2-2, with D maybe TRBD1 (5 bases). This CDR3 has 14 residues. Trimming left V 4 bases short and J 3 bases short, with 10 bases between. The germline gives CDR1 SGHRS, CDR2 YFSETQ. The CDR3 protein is CASSTDKHTGELFF. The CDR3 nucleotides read TGCGCCAGCAGCACGGACAAACACACCGGGGAGCTGTTTTTT.

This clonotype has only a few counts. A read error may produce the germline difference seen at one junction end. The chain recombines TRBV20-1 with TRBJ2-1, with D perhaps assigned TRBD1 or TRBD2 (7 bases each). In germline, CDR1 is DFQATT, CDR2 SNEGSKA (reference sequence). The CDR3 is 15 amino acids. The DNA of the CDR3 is TGCAGTGCTAGAGTAGGTCTTTGGGAGGGGGCGGACAAACTCTTC. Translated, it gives CSARVGLWEGADKLF.

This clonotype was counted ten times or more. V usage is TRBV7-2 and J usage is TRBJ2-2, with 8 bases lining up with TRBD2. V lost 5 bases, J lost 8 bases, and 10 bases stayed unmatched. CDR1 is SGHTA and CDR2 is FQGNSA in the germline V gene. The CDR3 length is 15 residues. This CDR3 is CASSPAGLAAGELFF. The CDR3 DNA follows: TGTGCCAGCAGCCCCGCCGGACTAGCAGCGGGGGAGCTGTTTTTT. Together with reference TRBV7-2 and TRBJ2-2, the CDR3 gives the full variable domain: GAGVSQSPSNKVTEKGKDVELRCDPISGHTALYWYRQSLGQGLEFLIYFQGNSAPDKSGLPSDRFSAERTGGSVSTLTIQRTQQEDSAVYLCASSPAGLAAGELFFGEGSRLTVL.

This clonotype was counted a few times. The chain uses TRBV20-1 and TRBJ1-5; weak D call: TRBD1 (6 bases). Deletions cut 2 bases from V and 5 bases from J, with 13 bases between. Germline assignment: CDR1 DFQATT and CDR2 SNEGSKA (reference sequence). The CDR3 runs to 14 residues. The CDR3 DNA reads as TGCAGTGCTAGACAGGGGCGGCGGGATCAGCCCCAGCATTTT. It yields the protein CSARQGRRDQPQHF.

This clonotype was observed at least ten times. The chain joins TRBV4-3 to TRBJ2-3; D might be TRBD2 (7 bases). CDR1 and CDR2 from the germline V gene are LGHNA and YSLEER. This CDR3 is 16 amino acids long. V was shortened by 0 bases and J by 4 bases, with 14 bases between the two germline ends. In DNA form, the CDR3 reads TGCGCCAGCAGCCAAGATGCGGGGGCCAGCGCAGATACGCAGTATTTT. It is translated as CASSQDAGASADTQYF.

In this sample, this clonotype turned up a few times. Here the CDR3 reads CASIAGGYTDTQYF. Written as DNA, the CDR3 is TGTGCCAGCATCGCAGGGGGTTACACAGATACGCAGTATTTT. The rearrangement joins TRBV7-9 to TRBJ2-3; 7 bases fit TRBD1. The junction had 6 bases not matched to a gene; V was cut back by 7 bases and J by 2 bases. In germline, CDR1 is SEHNR, CDR2 FQNEAQ (reference sequence). The CDR3 length is 14 residues.

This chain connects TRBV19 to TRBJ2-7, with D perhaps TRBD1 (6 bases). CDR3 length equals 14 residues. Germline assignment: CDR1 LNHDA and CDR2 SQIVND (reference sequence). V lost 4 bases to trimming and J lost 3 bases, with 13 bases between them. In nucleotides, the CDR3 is TGTGCCAGTAGTACCAAGGGACAAGGCTACGAGCAGTACTTC. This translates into CASSTKGQGYEQYF.

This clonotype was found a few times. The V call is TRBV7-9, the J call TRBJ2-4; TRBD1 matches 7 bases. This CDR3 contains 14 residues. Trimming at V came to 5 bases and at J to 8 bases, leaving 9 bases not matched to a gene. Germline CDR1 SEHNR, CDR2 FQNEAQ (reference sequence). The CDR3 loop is CASSLTGPEDIQYF. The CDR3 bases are TGTGCCAGCAGCCTGACAGGGCCCGAGGACATTCAGTACTTC.

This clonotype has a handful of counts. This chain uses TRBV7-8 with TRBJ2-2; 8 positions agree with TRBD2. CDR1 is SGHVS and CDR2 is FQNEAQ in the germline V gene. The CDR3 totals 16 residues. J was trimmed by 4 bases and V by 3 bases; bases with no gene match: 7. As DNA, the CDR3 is TGTGCCAGCAGCTTGCACGGGAGGGCCTTCACCGGGGAGCTGTTTTTT. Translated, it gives CASSLHGRAFTGELFF.

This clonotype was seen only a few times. CDR3 nucleotide sequence: TGTGCCAGCAGTGAAGACAGGGGCCACTACAATGAGCAGTTCTTC. It is translated as CASSEDRGHYNEQFF. This sequence joins TRBV2 and TRBJ2-1; TRBD1 matches at 7 bases. J lost 3 bases, V lost 1 base, and 3 bases had no gene match. Looked up from germline, CDR1 is SNHLY and CDR2 is FYNNEI. This CDR3 comprises 15 residues.

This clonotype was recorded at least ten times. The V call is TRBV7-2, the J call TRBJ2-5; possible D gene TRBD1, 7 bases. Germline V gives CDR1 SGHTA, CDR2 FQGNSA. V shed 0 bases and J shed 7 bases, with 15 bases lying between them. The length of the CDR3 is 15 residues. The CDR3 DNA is TGTGCCAGCAGCTTAGCCCCCAGGGGGGATGTGACCCAGTACTTC. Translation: CASSLAPRGDVTQYF.

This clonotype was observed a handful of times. CDR3: CASSRPGSYEQYF. The CDR3 region has the DNA TGTGCCAGCAGCCGCCCGGGATCCTACGAGCAGTACTTC. This sequence joins TRBV7-2 and TRBJ2-7; tentatively, D is TRBD2 (5 bases). Germline values: CDR1 SGHTA, CDR2 FQGNSA. The CDR3 length is 13 residues. The V and J ends lost 5 bases and 1 base respectively, with 9 bases between them. Full variable domain (missing parts from reference TRBV7-2 and TRBJ2-7): GAGVSQSPSNKVTEKGKDVELRCDPISGHTALYWYRQSLGQGLEFLIYFQGNSAPDKSGLPSDRFSAERTGGSVSTLTIQRTQQEDSAVYLCASSRPGSYEQYFGPGTRLTVT.

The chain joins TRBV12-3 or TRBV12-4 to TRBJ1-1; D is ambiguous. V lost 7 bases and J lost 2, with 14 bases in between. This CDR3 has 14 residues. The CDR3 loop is CASILWGGNTEAFF. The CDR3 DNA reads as TGTGCCAGCATCCTGTGGGGAGGTAACACTGAAGCTTTCTTT.

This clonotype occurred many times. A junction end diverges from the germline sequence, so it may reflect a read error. This CDR3 reads CASIEQEKGTQYF. In nucleotides, the CDR3 is TGTGCCAGCATTGAACAGGAAAAAGGGACCCAGTACTTC. The rearrangement links TRBV25-1 to TRBJ2-5, with D possibly TRBD1 on 5 matching bases. CDR3 size: 13 residues. Germline V gives CDR1 MGHDK, CDR2 SYGVNS.

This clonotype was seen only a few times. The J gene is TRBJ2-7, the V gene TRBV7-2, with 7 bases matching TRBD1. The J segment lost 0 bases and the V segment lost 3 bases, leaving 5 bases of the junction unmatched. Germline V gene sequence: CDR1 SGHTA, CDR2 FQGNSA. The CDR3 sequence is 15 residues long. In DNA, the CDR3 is TGTGCCAGCAGCTTGACAGGGCCCCTCTCCTACGAGCAGTACTTC. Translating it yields CASSLTGPLSYEQYF.

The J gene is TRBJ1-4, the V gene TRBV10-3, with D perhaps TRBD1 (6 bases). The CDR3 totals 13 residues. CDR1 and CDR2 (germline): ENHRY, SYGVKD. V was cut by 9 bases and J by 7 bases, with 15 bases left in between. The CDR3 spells CAIGTGPSEKLFF. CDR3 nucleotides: TGTGCCATTGGAACAGGGCCGAGTGAAAAACTGTTTTTT.

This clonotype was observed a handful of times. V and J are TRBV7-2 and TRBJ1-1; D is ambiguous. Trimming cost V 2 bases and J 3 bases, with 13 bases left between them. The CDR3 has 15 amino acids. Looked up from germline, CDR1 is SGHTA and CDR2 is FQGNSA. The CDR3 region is CASSLNADFYTEAFF. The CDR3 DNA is TGTGCCAGCAGCTTAAACGCCGATTTTTACACTGAAGCTTTCTTT.